Below are 23 T cell receptor beta chains sequenced from a single sample in a study of neurological immune-mediated disorders (dated by TCRdb to about 2019). The library was made by 5' RACE. The reads were generated on an Illumina HiSeq 2500. The raw public data were reprocessed by TCRdb itself: fastp quality trimming at Q25, MiXCR clonotype calling, in-frame beta chains only. Rows matching on CDR3 protein sequence are summarized as one entry with the most common DNA and genes. This sample lists roughly 70,000 distinct CDR3 sequences; under 5.5% were detected once. The biggest ten clones account for 2.2% of the sample. The sequencing input was PBMCs. The source is a woman in her 70s with multiple sclerosis.

V gene TRBV5-1 combines with J gene TRBJ2-5; maybe TRBD1 (6 bases). V was clipped by 3 bases and J by 4 bases, with 13 bases between them. The CDR3 is 14 residues long. Per the germline V gene, CDR1 is SGHRS and CDR2 is YFSETQ. CDR3 region: CASSSYVGAETQYF. In DNA, the CDR3 is TGCGCCAGCAGCTCTTACGTGGGGGCAGAGACCCAGTACTTC.

A note on this clonotype: Possible read error: a much larger clone is one base away. The V gene is TRBV20-1, the J gene TRBJ1-5, with D maybe TRBD1 (6 bases). Germline assignment: CDR1 DFQATT and CDR2 SNEGSKA (reference sequence). The CDR3 spans 14 residues. CDR3 sequence: CSARLDRSNQPQNF. CDR3 in DNA: TGCAGTGCTAGACTCGACAGGAGCAATCAGCCCCAGAATTTT.

This clonotype was detected ten times or more. The chain uses TRBV6-6 and TRBJ2-7; tentative D call: TRBD2 (6 bases). The CDR3 extends over 16 amino acids. Germline V gene lookup returns CDR1 MNHNY and CDR2 SVGAGI (reference sequence). V shed 4 bases and J shed 6 bases, with 22 bases lying between them. The chain's CDR3 is CASSSSRGTLAVEQYF. The CDR3 nucleotides are TGTGCCAGCAGTTCCTCCCGGGGGACTCTGGCTGTCGAGCAGTACTTC.

This clonotype has ten or more counts. The rearrangement links TRBV6-5 to TRBJ2-1; 10 nucleotides align to TRBD2. V lost 0 bases, J lost 4 bases, and 3 bases stayed unmatched. The CDR3 extends over 16 amino acids. Germline CDR1 is MNHEY and CDR2 is SVGAGI. In nucleotides, the CDR3 is TGTGCCAGCAGTTACTCGAGGACTAGCGGTTACAATGAGCAGTTCTTC. Its translation is CASSYSRTSGYNEQFF.

This clonotype has at least ten counts. The rearrangement links TRBV7-9 to TRBJ2-5, with a tentative D call TRBD2 (5 bases). Germline CDR1 reads SEHNR; CDR2 reads FQNEAQ (reference sequence). This CDR3 comprises 16 residues. With 5 bases removed from V and 4 bases from J, the gap between germline ends came to 20 bases. The CDR3 here is CASSPRSTRGAETQYF. Here the CDR3 DNA reads TGTGCCAGCAGCCCTAGGAGTACTCGGGGAGCAGAGACCCAGTACTTC.

This clonotype was counted a few times. V usage is TRBV4-1 and J usage is TRBJ2-1, with 10 bases matching TRBD2. The germline V gene encodes CDR1 MGHRA and CDR2 YSYEKL. The V gene end was trimmed by 0 bases and the J gene end by 9 bases; junction bases not matched to a gene: 8. The CDR3 is 16 residues long. CDR3 residues: CASSQELAGGQGEQFF. The CDR3 nucleotides read TGCGCCAGCAGCCAAGAGTTAGCGGGAGGCCAGGGTGAGCAGTTCTTC.

There are many counts of this clonotype. The chain couples TRBV7-9 to TRBJ2-7, with 10 bases that match TRBD1. The J segment lost 4 bases and the V segment lost 6 bases, leaving 6 bases of the junction unmatched. This CDR3 comprises 14 residues. Germline V gene sequence: CDR1 SEHNR, CDR2 FQNEAQ (reference sequence). CDR3 amino acids: CASRGTGEIYEQYF. CDR3 bases: TGTGCCAGCAGAGGGACAGGGGAGATTTACGAGCAGTACTTC.

This clonotype has ten or more counts. The V call is TRBV5-1, the J call TRBJ1-1; the D is unclear. Germline loops: CDR1 SGHRS, CDR2 YFSETQ. Trimming left V 3 bases short and J 0 bases short, with 9 bases between. The CDR3 has 14 residues. CDR3 in DNA: TGCGCCAGCAGCTCGCAACTTATGAACACTGAAGCTTTCTTT. Its translation: CASSSQLMNTEAFF.

This clonotype was counted only a few times. The chain recombines TRBV29-1 with TRBJ2-5, with D uncertain. The CDR3 contains 9 residues. Germline V gene data show CDR1 as SQVTM and CDR2 as ANQGSEA. Trimming pared 8 bases from V and 5 bases from J, leaving 6 bases between. This CDR3 is CSFGETQYF. In DNA, the CDR3 is TGCAGCTTTGGGGAGACCCAGTACTTC.

At least ten counts were recorded for this clonotype. The CDR3: CASSSREKLFF. The DNA of the CDR3 is TGTGCCAGCAGTAGCCGGGAAAAACTGTTTTTT. The chain employs TRBV12-3 or TRBV12-4 and TRBJ1-4, with unresolved D. This CDR3 has 11 residues. V lost 5 bases and J 8 bases, leaving 6 bases between the germline ends.

Comments on this clonotype: Just one base apart from a much larger clone, this may be a read error. The V and J genes are TRBV4-3 and TRBJ2-1; the D gene is possibly TRBD1 (5 bases). Germline V lookup: CDR1 LGHNA, CDR2 YSLEER. This CDR3 region has 14 residues. The CDR3 DNA is TGCGCCAGCAGACAAGGGGTAGCATACAATGAGCAGTTCTTC. Translating gives CASRQGVAYNEQFF.

This clonotype was observed at least ten times. The germline gene is not matched at one end of the junction; a read error may be the cause. This chain connects TRBV6-6 to TRBJ1-4, with TRBD1 as a possible D gene (5 bases). Germline V lookup: CDR1 MNHNY, CDR2 SVGAGI (reference sequence). The CDR3 consists of 9 residues. CDR3 DNA: TGCGAGGGGAATGAAAAACTGTTTTTT. This codes for CEGNEKLFF.

This clonotype was detected ten times or more. The chain has TRBV5-1 and TRBJ2-2, with D perhaps given as TRBD1 or TRBD2 (5 bases each). The CDR3 runs 16 residues. Trimming removed 2 bases from V and 4 bases from J, with 15 bases in between. Germline-derived CDR1 and CDR2 are SGHRS and YFSETQ. The CDR3 DNA sequence: TGCGCCAGCAGCTTCCGGGACCAGGTCAGCACCGGGGAGCTGTTTTTT. As protein: CASSFRDQVSTGELFF.

This clonotype was counted between two and nine times. V and J are TRBV2 and TRBJ2-7; no clear D. V lost 2 bases, J lost 1 base, and 3 bases lay in between. There are 12 residues in the CDR3. Germline V lookup: CDR1 SNHLY, CDR2 FYNNEI. The CDR3 protein is CASSEQSYEQYF. The CDR3, as DNA: TGTGCCAGCAGTGAACAGTCCTACGAGCAGTACTTC.

This chain connects TRBV6-2 or TRBV6-3 to TRBJ2-7, with D perhaps TRBD2 (5 bases). Germline V gives CDR1 MNHEY, CDR2 SVGEGT. With 6 bases removed from V and 2 bases from J, the gap between germline ends came to 17 bases. This CDR3 comprises 15 residues. CDR3 protein: CASRPTAGNTYEQYF. CDR3 DNA sequence: TGTGCCAGCAGACCTACGGCCGGGAACACCTACGAGCAGTACTTC.

This clonotype was seen repeatedly, ten times or more. This chain joins TRBV12-3 or TRBV12-4 and TRBJ1-3; D perhaps matches TRBD1 (5 bases). Trimming took 3 bases from V and 5 from J, leaving 11 bases between them. The CDR3 covers 14 residues. CDR3 in amino acids: CASSFGGRRNTIYF. The CDR3 nucleotides are TGTGCCAGCAGTTTTGGGGGACGCAGAAACACCATATATTTT.

This clonotype was counted between two and nine times. This chain joins TRBV7-2 and TRBJ2-1; TRBD1 is a possible D gene (6 bases). Germline CDR1 is SGHTA and CDR2 is FQGNSA. Trimming removed 10 bases at V and 10 bases at J, with 20 bases between. The length of the CDR3 is 13 residues. CDR3 sequence: CATAFPIRGEQFF. The CDR3 DNA sequence: TGTGCCACCGCGTTTCCCATCAGGGGAGAGCAGTTCTTC. Filled out from reference TRBV7-2 and TRBJ2-1, the complete variable domain reads GAGVSQSPSNKVTEKGKDVELRCDPISGHTALYWYRQSLGQGLEFLIYFQGNSAPDKSGLPSDRFSAERTGGSVSTLTIQRTQQEDSAVYLCATAFPIRGEQFFGPGTRLTVL.

This clonotype was counted at least ten times. This sequence joins TRBV20-1 and TRBJ2-3, with 8 positions matching TRBD2. This CDR3 comprises 15 residues. Germline CDR1 reads DFQATT; CDR2 reads SNEGSKA (reference sequence). V dropped 5 bases and J dropped 0; count of bases not matched to a gene: 7. This chain's CDR3 is CSAAGTSFSTDTQYF. The CDR3 nucleotides read TGCAGTGCTGCCGGGACTAGTTTTAGCACAGATACGCAGTATTTT.

This clonotype was seen many times. The rearrangement links TRBV6-5 to TRBJ2-7, with D unresolved. Germline CDR1 and CDR2: MNHEY and SVGAGI. Trimming stripped 0 bases from V and 2 bases from J, with 11 bases between. The CDR3 is made up of 15 amino acids. The CDR3 region has the DNA TGTGCCAGCAGTTACTCCGAACCGGATGCCTACGAGCAGTACTTC. Protein: CASSYSEPDAYEQYF.

Of note for this clonotype: A much larger clone lies one base from this, so it may be a read error. The chain joins TRBV9 to TRBJ1-1, with D perhaps TRBD1 (6 bases). The CDR3 runs to 15 residues. Germline V gives CDR1 SGDLS, CDR2 YYNGEE. In DNA, the CDR3 is TGTGCCAGCAGCGTAGGTCAGGGGATGAACACTGAATCTTTCTTT. This codes for CASSVGQGMNTESFF.

This clonotype was picked up many times. The gene calls are TRBV3-1 and TRBJ2-7; D remains ambiguous. CDR1 and CDR2 (germline): LGHDT, YNNKEL (reference sequence). This CDR3 is built from 12 residues. V lost 6 bases, J lost 7 bases, and 13 bases lay in between. CDR3 sequence (DNA): TGTGCCAGCAGTTTCCGTCCCGGGGAGCAGTACTTC. It codes for CASSFRPGEQYF.

This clonotype was recorded many times. The chain links TRBV6-5 to TRBJ2-2; the match to TRBD2 covers 13 bases. The CDR3 is 17 residues long. CDR1 is MNHEY, CDR2 SVGAGI, per germline. V shed 2 bases, J shed 6 bases, and the junction held 6 bases outside the gene matches. The DNA of the CDR3 is TGTGCCAGCAGTTACCACGGAACTAGCGGGGGGGCCGGGGAGCTGTTTTTT. Translated, it gives CASSYHGTSGGAGELFF.

This clonotype occurred many times. This chain uses TRBV29-1 with TRBJ1-1; a weak D match, TRBD1 (5 bases). The length of the CDR3 is 13 residues. The V end lost 2 bases, the J end lost 6 bases, and 13 bases lay between the germline ends. Looked up from germline, CDR1 is SQVTM and CDR2 is ANQGSEA. The CDR3, as DNA: TGCAGCGTTGAACGGGACCTGAAGGCTGAAGCTTTCTTT. This gives the protein CSVERDLKAEAFF.